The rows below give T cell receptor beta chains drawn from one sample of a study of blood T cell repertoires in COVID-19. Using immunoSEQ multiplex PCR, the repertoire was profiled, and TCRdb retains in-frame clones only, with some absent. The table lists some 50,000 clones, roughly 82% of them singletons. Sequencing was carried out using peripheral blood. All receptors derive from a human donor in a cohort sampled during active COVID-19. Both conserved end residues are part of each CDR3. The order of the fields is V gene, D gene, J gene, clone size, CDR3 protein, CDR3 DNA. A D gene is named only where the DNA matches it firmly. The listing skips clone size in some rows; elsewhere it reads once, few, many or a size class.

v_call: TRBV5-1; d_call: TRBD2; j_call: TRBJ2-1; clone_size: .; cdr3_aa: CASRTSSSGGHNEQFF; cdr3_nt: TGCGCCAGCAGAACTAGTAGTAGCGGGGGACACAATGAGCAGTTCTTC
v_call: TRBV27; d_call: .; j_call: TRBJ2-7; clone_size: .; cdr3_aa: CASSFTGEAYEQYF; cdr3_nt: TGTGCCAGCAGTTTTACCGGGGAAGCCTACGAGCAGTACTTC
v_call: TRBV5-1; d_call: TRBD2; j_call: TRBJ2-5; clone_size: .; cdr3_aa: CASSLDGRAKETQYF; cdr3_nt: TGCGCCAGCAGCTTGGACGGGAGGGCAAAAGAGACCCAGTACTTC
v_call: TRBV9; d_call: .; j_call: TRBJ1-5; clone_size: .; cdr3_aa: CASSVRGDEQPQHF; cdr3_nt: TGTGCCAGCAGCGTCAGGGGTGATGAGCAGCCCCAGCATTTT
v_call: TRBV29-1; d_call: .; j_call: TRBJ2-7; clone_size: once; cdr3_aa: CSVEDQSRGYEQYF; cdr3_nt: TGCAGCGTTGAAGACCAGTCCAGGGGATACGAGCAGTACTTC
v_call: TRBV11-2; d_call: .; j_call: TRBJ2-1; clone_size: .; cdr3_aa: CASSFSGTLINEQFF; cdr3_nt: TGTGCCAGCAGCTTTTCCGGGACACTAATTAATGAGCAGTTCTTC
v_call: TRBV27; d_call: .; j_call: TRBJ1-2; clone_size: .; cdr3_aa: CASSFDAGARGYTF; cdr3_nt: TGTGCCAGCAGTTTTGATGCGGGGGCGAGGGGCTACACCTTC
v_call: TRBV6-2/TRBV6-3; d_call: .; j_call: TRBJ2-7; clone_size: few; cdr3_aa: CASSPHGDNSYEQYF; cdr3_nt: TGTGCCAGCAGTCCGCACGGGGACAACTCCTACGAGCAGTACTTC
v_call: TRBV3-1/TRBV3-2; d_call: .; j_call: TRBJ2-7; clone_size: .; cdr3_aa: CASSQSVREQYF; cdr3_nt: TGTGCCAGCAGCCAATCGGTCCGCGAGCAGTACTTC
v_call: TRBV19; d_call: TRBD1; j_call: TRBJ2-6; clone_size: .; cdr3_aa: CASRINQGAGANVLTF; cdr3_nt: TGTGCCAGTAGGATTAATCAGGGGGCTGGGGCCAACGTCCTGACTTTC
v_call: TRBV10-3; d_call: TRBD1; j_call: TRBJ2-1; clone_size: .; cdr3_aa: CTSMGSGQGDNEQFF; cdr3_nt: TGTACCAGTATGGGCTCGGGACAGGGGGACAATGAGCAGTTCTTC
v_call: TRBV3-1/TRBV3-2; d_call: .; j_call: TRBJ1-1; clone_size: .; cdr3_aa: CASSQDTPRTEAFF; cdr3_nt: TGTGCCAGCAGCCAAGACACCCCGAGGACTGAAGCTTTCTTT
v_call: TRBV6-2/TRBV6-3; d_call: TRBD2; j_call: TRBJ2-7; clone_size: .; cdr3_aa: CASSLGLVYEQYF; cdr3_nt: TGTGCCAGCAGCCTCGGACTAGTCTACGAGCAGTACTTC
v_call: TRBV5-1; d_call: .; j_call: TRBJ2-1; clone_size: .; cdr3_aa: CASSPQGQPYNEQFF; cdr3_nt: TGCGCCAGCAGCCCCCAGGGTCAACCCTACAATGAGCAGTTCTTC
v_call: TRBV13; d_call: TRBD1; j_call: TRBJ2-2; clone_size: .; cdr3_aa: CASSFWDRATGELFF; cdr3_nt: TGTGCCAGCAGCTTTTGGGACAGGGCCACCGGGGAGCTGTTTTTT
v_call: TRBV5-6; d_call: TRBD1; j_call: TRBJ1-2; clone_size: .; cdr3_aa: CASSLVKDRAYGYTF; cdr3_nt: TGTGCCAGCAGCTTGGTTAAGGACAGGGCCTATGGCTACACCTTC
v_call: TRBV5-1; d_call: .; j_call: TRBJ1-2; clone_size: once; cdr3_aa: CASSPAGDYGYTF; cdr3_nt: TGCGCCAGCAGCCCTGCAGGGGACTATGGCTACACCTTC
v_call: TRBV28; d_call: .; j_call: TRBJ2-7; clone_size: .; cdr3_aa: CASSWDSSYEQYF; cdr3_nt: TGTGCCAGCAGCTGGGACTCCTCCTACGAGCAGTACTTC
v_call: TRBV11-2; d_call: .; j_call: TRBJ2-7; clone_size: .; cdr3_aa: CASSLGRTSSYEQYF; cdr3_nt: TGTGCCAGCAGCTTAGGGCGGACAAGTTCCTACGAGCAGTACTTC
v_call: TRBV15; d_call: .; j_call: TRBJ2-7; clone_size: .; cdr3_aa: CATSREDSSYEQYF; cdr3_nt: TGTGCCACCAGCAGAGAGGACAGCTCCTACGAGCAGTACTTC
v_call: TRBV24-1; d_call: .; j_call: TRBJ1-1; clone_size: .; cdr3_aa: CATSDSVRLNTEAFF; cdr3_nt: TGTGCCACCAGTGATTCGGTCAGGCTGAACACTGAAGCTTTCTTT
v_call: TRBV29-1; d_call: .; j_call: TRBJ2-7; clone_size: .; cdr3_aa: CSVGYGSEQYF; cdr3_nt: TGCAGCGTTGGGTATGGGAGCGAGCAGTACTTC
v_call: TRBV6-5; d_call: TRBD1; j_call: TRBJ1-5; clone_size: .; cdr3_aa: CASSYPGGSNQPQHF; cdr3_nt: TGTGCCAGCAGTTACCCAGGGGGTAGCAATCAGCCCCAGCATTTT
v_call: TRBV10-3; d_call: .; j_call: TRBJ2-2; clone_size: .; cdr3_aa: CAISNPGQNTGELFF; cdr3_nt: TGTGCCATCAGTAACCCGGGACAGAACACCGGGGAGCTGTTTTTT
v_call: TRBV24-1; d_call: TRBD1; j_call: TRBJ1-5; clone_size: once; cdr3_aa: CATSDGQGYQPQHF; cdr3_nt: TGTGCCACCAGTGATGGACAGGGGTATCAGCCCCAGCATTTT
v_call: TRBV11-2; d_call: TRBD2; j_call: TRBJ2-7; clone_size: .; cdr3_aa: CASSLRSGRADEQYF; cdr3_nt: TGTGCCAGCAGCCTTCGTAGCGGGAGGGCCGACGAGCAGTACTTC
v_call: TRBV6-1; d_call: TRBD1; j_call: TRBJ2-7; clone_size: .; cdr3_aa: CASSDPTGGPYEQYF; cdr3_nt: TGTGCCAGCAGTGACCCGACAGGGGGCCCCTACGAGCAGTACTTC
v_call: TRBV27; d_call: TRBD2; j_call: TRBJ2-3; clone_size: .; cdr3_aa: CASSPDLAGDGADTQYF; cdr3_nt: TGTGCCAGCAGTCCGGATTTAGCGGGAGATGGTGCAGATACGCAGTATTTT
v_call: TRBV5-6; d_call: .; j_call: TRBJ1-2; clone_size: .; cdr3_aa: CASSLRGMGGYTF; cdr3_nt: TGTGCCAGCAGCTTGAGGGGAATGGGAGGCTACACCTTC
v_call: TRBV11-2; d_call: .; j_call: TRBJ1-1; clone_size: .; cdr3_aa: CASSLVRGSTEAFF; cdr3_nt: TGTGCCAGCAGCTTAGTTAGGGGGTCCACTGAAGCTTTCTTT
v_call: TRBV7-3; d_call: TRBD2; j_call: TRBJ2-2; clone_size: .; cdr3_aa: CASSLAGVLANTGELFF; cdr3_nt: TGTGCCAGCAGCTTAGCGGGGGTCCTCGCGAACACCGGGGAGCTGTTTTTT
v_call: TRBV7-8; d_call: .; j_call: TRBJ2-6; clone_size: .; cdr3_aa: CASSSLAKAGANVLTF; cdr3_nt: TGTGCCAGCAGCTCACTAGCAAAGGCTGGGGCCAACGTCCTGACTTTC
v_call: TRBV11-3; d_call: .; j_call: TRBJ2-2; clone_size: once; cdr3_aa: CASSMWTVGTGELFF; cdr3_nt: TGTGCCAGCAGTATGTGGACAGTGGGCACCGGGGAGCTGTTTTTT
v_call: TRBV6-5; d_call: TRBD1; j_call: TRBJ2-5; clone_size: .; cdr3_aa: CASDRGIGTETQYF; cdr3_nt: TGTGCCAGTGACAGGGGAATCGGAACGGAGACCCAGTACTTC
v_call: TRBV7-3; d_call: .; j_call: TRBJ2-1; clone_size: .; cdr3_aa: CASSRGLLDEQFF; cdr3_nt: TGTGCCAGCAGCCGGGGACTCCTTGATGAGCAGTTCTTC
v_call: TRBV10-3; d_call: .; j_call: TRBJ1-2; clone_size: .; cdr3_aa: CAITPGGYGYTF; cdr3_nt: TGTGCCATCACTCCTGGGGGGTATGGCTACACCTTC
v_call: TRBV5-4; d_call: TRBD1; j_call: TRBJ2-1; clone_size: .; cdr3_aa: CASSLGTGTYNEQFF; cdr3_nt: TGTGCCAGCAGCTTGGGGACAGGGACCTACAATGAGCAGTTCTTC
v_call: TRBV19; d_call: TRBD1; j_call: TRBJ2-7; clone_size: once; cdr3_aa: CASRQGANYEQYF; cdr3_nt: TGTGCCAGTCGACAGGGGGCAAACTACGAGCAGTACTTC
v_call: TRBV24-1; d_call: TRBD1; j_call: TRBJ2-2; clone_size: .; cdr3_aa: CATSDPGTANTGELFF; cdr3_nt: TGTGCCACCAGTGACCCTGGGACAGCCAACACCGGGGAGCTGTTTTTT
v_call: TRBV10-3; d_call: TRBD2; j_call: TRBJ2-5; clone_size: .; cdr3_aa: CAISDTSGQETQYF; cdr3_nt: TGTGCCATCAGTGATACTAGCGGACAAGAGACCCAGTACTTC
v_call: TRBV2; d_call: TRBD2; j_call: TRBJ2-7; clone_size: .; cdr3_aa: CASSSTSGRPGTYEQYF; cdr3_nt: TGTGCCAGCAGCTCGACTAGCGGGAGACCAGGGACCTACGAGCAGTACTTC
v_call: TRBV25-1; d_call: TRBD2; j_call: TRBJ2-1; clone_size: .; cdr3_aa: CASSELRTSNEQFF; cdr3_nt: TGTGCCAGCAGTGAACTAAGGACTAGCAATGAGCAGTTCTTC
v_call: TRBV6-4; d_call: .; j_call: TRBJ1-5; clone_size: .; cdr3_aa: CASRGLDSNQPQHF; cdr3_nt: TGTGCCAGCAGAGGACTCGATAGCAATCAGCCCCAGCATTTT
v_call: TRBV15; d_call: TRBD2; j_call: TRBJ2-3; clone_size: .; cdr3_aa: CATRDWTSGFTDTQYF; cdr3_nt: TGTGCCACCAGGGACTGGACTAGCGGTTTTACAGATACGCAGTATTTT
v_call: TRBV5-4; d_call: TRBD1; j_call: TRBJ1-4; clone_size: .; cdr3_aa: CASSSGQLNEKLFF; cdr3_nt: TGTGCCAGCAGCTCGGGACAGCTTAATGAAAAACTGTTTTTT
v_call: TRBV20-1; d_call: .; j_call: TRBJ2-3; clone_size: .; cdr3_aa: CSAGDTDTQYF; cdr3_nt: TGCAGTGCAGGAGACACAGATACGCAGTATTTT
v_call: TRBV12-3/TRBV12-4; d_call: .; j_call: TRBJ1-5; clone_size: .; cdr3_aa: CASSWGVDQPQHF; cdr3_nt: TGTGCCAGCAGTTGGGGGGTCGATCAGCCCCAGCATTTT
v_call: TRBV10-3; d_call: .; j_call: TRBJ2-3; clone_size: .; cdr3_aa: CAIRTPRGGSTDTQYF; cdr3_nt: TGTGCCATCAGGACCCCTAGGGGCGGTAGCACAGATACGCAGTATTTT